The present T cell receptor (beta chain) was sequenced within a study of identical twins. TCRdb re-called the 5' RACE reads with MiXCR, one entry per CDR3 protein. The sample gives approximately 700,000 distinct CDR3 sequences, about 20% of which show up once; around 14% is in the top ten. Trimming removed 3 bases from V and 1 base from J, with 10 bases in between. From germline, CDR1 is SGHDT and CDR2 YYEEEE. The CDR3 is 14 residues long. This sample was shared with a second study, whose subject was T cells expressing NK-cell markers.

The gene calls are TRBV5-6 and TRBJ1-1; D is possibly TRBD1 (5 bases). The sequence was obtained from a woman younger than 35 in good health. The sequencing input was PBMCs. CDR3 amino acids: CASSWGYGNTEAFF. CDR3 coding DNA: TGTGCCAGCAGCTGGGGCTACGGGAACACTGAAGCTTTCTTT.